The 23 T cell receptor beta chains in this list originate from one sample, sequenced in a study of CD8 T cells in ankylosing spondylitis. The study, taken as a whole, reports: What appeared characteristic of ankylosing spondylitis blood was a TCR beta motif of eight highly homologous variants.

No antigen has been identified for these receptors. TCRdb re-called the 5' RACE reads through MiXCR, storing one row per CDR3 protein. The sample has fewer than 400,000 distinct CDR3 sequences, roughly 8% seen once. Sequenced input: blood, either unsorted or a sorted T cell fraction (not recorded which). Source of these receptors: a male donor with ankylosing spondylitis.

The chain couples TRBV19 to TRBJ2-6, with D perhaps being TRBD1 or TRBD2 (5 bases each). There are 17 residues in the CDR3. V was cut by 6 bases and J by 3 bases, with 18 bases left in between. In germline, CDR1 is LNHDA, CDR2 SQIVND (reference sequence). The CDR3 region is CASSPFTGLFGANVLTF. CDR3 nucleotide sequence: TGTGCCAGTAGCCCCTTCACAGGACTGTTTGGGGCCAACGTCCTGACTTTC. Full variable domain (rest looked up from reference TRBV19 and TRBJ2-6): DGGITQSPKYLFRKEGQNVTLSCEQNLNHDAMYWYRQDPGQGLRLIYYSQIVNDFQKGDIAEGYSVSREKKESFPLTVTSAQKNPTAFYLCASSPFTGLFGANVLTFGAGSRLTVL.

J is TRBJ2-7 and V is TRBV6-2 or TRBV6-3, with a weak D call TRBD2 (5 bases). This CDR3 comprises 15 residues. Trimming took 2 bases from V and 6 from J, leaving 17 bases between them. CDR1 and CDR2 (germline): MNHEY, SVGEGT. CDR3: CASSYERAAIREQYF. The CDR3, as DNA: TGTGCCAGCAGTTACGAGAGGGCCGCAATTCGCGAGCAGTACTTC.

The chain combines TRBV30 with TRBJ2-1, with D uncertain. Germline V CDR1 and CDR2: GTSNPN, SVGIG (reference sequence). Trimming took 5 bases from V and 10 from J, leaving 9 bases between them. This CDR3 is built from 10 residues. The CDR3 nucleotides are TGTGCCTGGGCCCACGGGGAGCAGTTCTTC. This sequence encodes CAWAHGEQFF. Filled out from reference TRBV30 and TRBJ2-1, the complete variable domain reads SQTIHQWPATLVQPVGSPLSLECTVEGTSNPNLYWYRQAAGRGLQLLFYSVGIGQISSEVPQNLSASRPQDRQFILSSKKLLLSDSGFYLCAWAHGEQFFGPGTRLTVL.

Only a few counts were recorded for this clonotype. The chain employs TRBV5-1 and TRBJ2-2; D perhaps matches TRBD2 (6 bases). The CDR3 spans 15 residues. The V gene lost 3 bases and the J gene lost 4 bases, with 13 bases spanning the gap. The germline V gene encodes CDR1 SGHRS and CDR2 YFSETQ. This CDR3 reads CASSYNGGATGELFF. The CDR3 region has the DNA TGCGCCAGCAGCTACAACGGCGGGGCCACCGGGGAGCTGTTTTTT.

Only a few counts were recorded for this clonotype. The gene calls are TRBV7-9 and TRBJ2-7, with D unresolved. The CDR3 length is 13 residues. The germline V gene encodes CDR1 SEHNR and CDR2 FQNEAQ (reference sequence). The ends were cut back, 4 bases at V and 3 bases at J, with 10 bases in the middle. CDR3 region: CASSSVARYEQYF. The DNA of the CDR3 is TGTGCCAGCAGCTCAGTGGCGCGCTACGAGCAGTACTTC.

The J gene is TRBJ2-3, the V gene TRBV6-5; 9 bases map to TRBD2. Germline V gene sequence: CDR1 MNHEY, CDR2 SVGAGI. The junction had 10 bases not matched to a gene; V was cut back by 0 bases and J by 3 bases. This CDR3 spans 18 amino acids. The CDR3 sequence: CASSYSTSGLLGTDTQYF. As DNA, the CDR3 is TGTGCCAGCAGTTACTCCACTAGCGGGCTTTTGGGTACAGATACGCAGTATTTT.

This clonotype was seen only a few times. In DNA, the CDR3 is TGTGCCAGTAGTATCTCAAAGGCTAATGAGCAGTTCTTC. This codes for CASSISKANEQFF. This chain links TRBV19 with TRBJ2-1; D remains ambiguous. V shed 3 bases and J shed 7 bases, with 10 bases lying between them. From germline, CDR1 is LNHDA and CDR2 SQIVND (reference sequence). The length of the CDR3 is 13 residues. Supplemented by reference TRBV19 and TRBJ2-1, the full variable domain reads DGGITQSPKYLFRKEGQNVTLSCEQNLNHDAMYWYRQDPGQGLRLIYYSQIVNDFQKGDIAEGYSVSREKKESFPLTVTSAQKNPTAFYLCASSISKANEQFFGPGTRLTVL.

This clonotype has more than one count but fewer than ten. The chain links TRBV24-1 to TRBJ2-1, with a tentative D call TRBD2 (6 bases). This CDR3 has 19 amino acids. Between the trimmed V and J ends, which lost 1 base and 4 bases, there was a span of 22 bases. CDR1 and CDR2 (germline): KGHDR, SFDVKD. For the CDR3, the DNA is TGTGCCACCAGTGATTTCGAGGGGTTAGCCCGGGAGCGGTACAATGAGCAGTTCTTC. This sequence encodes CATSDFEGLARERYNEQFF.

This clonotype was detected only a few times. The J gene is TRBJ1-4, the V gene TRBV28; 7 bases match TRBD1. V lost 5 bases to trimming and J lost 8 bases; unmatched junction nucleotides: 11. The CDR3 spans 15 residues. Germline CDR1 is MDHEN and CDR2 is SYDVKM. Written as DNA, the CDR3 is TGTGCCAGCAGTCGCGTCCCGGTAGGGGGCGAAAAACTGTTTTTT. This sequence encodes CASSRVPVGGEKLFF.

This clonotype was counted many times. The genes are TRBV29-1 and TRBJ2-3, with 7 bases matching TRBD2. Germline trimming cut 8 bases from V and 9 bases from J; bases unmatched to any gene: 11. The CDR3 sequence is 12 residues long. Germline V gives CDR1 SQVTM, CDR2 ANQGSEA. The CDR3 sequence: CSLTTTSETQYF. Written as DNA, the CDR3 is TGCAGCTTAACGACCACTAGCGAGACGCAGTATTTT.

This clonotype appeared many times. The chain carries TRBV29-1 and TRBJ2-5; TRBD2 aligns across 10 bases. V was pared by 6 bases and J by 3 bases, with 10 bases of the junction left unmatched. The germline V gene encodes CDR1 SQVTM and CDR2 ANQGSEA. This CDR3 is 15 amino acids long. CDR3 sequence (DNA): TGCAGCGTGGCAACTAGCGGGATAGGGAAAGAGACCCAGTACTTC. It specifies CSVATSGIGKETQYF.

V is TRBV11-1 and J is TRBJ1-1, with a tentative D call TRBD1 (6 bases). The germline CDR1 and CDR2 sequences are SGHAT and FQDESV (reference sequence). The CDR3 sequence is 14 residues long. V shed 4 bases and J shed 0 bases, with 9 bases lying between them. The CDR3 nucleotides read TGTGCCAGCAGCTCGGAGGGGGTGAACACTGAAGCTTTCTTT. This translates into CASSSEGVNTEAFF.

V and J are TRBV4-3 and TRBJ2-2; no clear D gene. Between the trimmed V and J ends, which lost 1 base and 3 bases, there was a span of 9 bases. The CDR3 covers 15 residues. From germline, CDR1 is LGHNA and CDR2 YSLEER. As DNA, the CDR3 is TGCGCCAGCAGCCAAGGCAGGTTAGACACCGGGGAGCTGTTTTTT. Residues: CASSQGRLDTGELFF.

This chain joins TRBV4-1 and TRBJ2-5; D remains ambiguous. The CDR3 contains 13 residues. Germline loops: CDR1 MGHRA, CDR2 YSYEKL. The ends were cut back, 2 bases at V and 5 bases at J, with 9 bases in the middle. This CDR3 reads CASSQIRKETQYF. DNA for the CDR3: TGCGCCAGCAGCCAAATAAGGAAGGAGACCCAGTACTTC.

The chain carries TRBV9 and TRBJ2-3, with TRBD2 matching over 8 bases. V shed 3 bases and J 2 bases; nucleotides not matched to a gene: 5. The CDR3 is 15 amino acids. Germline V gene sequence: CDR1 SGDLS, CDR2 YYNGEE. The CDR3 DNA follows: TGTGCCAGCAGCGCCCTACTAGCGGACACAGATACGCAGTATTTT. It is translated as CASSALLADTDTQYF.

This rearrangement joins TRBV28 to TRBJ1-5, with 7 bases identical to TRBD1. V dropped 6 bases and J dropped 0; count of bases not matched to a gene: 5. This CDR3 contains 15 residues. The germline gives CDR1 MDHEN, CDR2 SYDVKM. Here the CDR3 reads CASSWDSYSNQPQHF. The CDR3 nucleotides are TGTGCCAGCAGCTGGGACAGTTATAGCAATCAGCCCCAGCATTTT.

This clonotype has a count of ten or more. The chain links TRBV27 to TRBJ2-1; no reliable D call. The V and J ends lost 5 bases and 2 bases respectively, with 10 bases between them. Germline V gene lookup returns CDR1 MNHEY and CDR2 SMNVEV (reference sequence). The CDR3 sequence is 14 residues long. This CDR3 reads CASSRVITYNEQFF. The CDR3 DNA reads TGTGCCAGCAGTCGCGTTATAACCTACAATGAGCAGTTCTTC.

The rearrangement uses TRBV5-1 and TRBJ2-5, with 12 nucleotides matching TRBD2. V lost 1 base and J lost 2; bases outside the gene matches: 6. CDR3 size: 17 residues. In germline, CDR1 is SGHRS, CDR2 YFSETQ. The CDR3, as DNA: TGCGCCAGCAGCTTGTTACTAGCGGGAGGCGTACAAGAGACCCAGTACTTC. This codes for CASSLLLAGGVQETQYF.

V and J are TRBV11-2 and TRBJ2-7, with D uncertain. V dropped 4 bases and J dropped 3 bases, with 25 bases sitting between them. Germline-derived CDR1 and CDR2 are SGHAT and FQNNGV. This CDR3 region has 18 residues. As DNA, the CDR3 is TGTGCCAGCAGCTCGCCGCGACATGGTGGGAAGACTTACTACGAGCAGTACTTC. Its protein product is CASSSPRHGGKTYYEQYF.

The sample holds a few counts of this clonotype. The chain links TRBV25-1 to TRBJ2-3; weak D call: TRBD2 (6 bases). V was shortened by 4 bases and J by 6 bases, with 8 bases between the two germline ends. This CDR3 has 12 amino acids. The germline CDR1 and CDR2 sequences are MGHDK and SYGVNS. The CDR3 is CASSAGGDTQYF. CDR3 coding DNA: TGTGCCAGCAGTGCTGGGGGGGATACGCAGTATTTT.

This chain connects TRBV5-1 to TRBJ2-7; 9 bases map to TRBD2. The CDR3 extends over 12 amino acids. Trimming at V came to 8 bases and at J to 6 bases, leaving 6 bases not matched to a gene. CDR1 SGHRS and CDR2 YFSETQ come from the germline V gene. Here the CDR3 reads CASGTSIIEQYF. The CDR3, as DNA: TGCGCCAGTGGGACTAGCATAATCGAGCAGTACTTC.

This clonotype was observed at least ten times. The genes are TRBV28 and TRBJ2-7; 8 nucleotides line up with TRBD1. J lost 2 bases, V lost 5 bases, and 2 bases had no gene match. CDR3 length: 13 amino acids. Germline CDR1 reads MDHEN; CDR2 reads SYDVKM. In DNA form, the CDR3 reads TGTGCCAGCAGTCCGGACAGGGCCTACGAGCAGTACTTC. It yields the protein CASSPDRAYEQYF.

The chain couples TRBV6-2 or TRBV6-3 to TRBJ2-5; 9 positions match TRBD1. Germline assignment: CDR1 MNHEY and CDR2 SVGEGT. After removal of 5 bases from V and 2 bases from J, the junction contained 6 bases not matched to a gene. The CDR3 length is 15 residues. The CDR3 coding sequence is TGTGCCAGCAGTAGGCCGACAGGGGGGCAAGAGACCCAGTACTTC. Its protein product is CASSRPTGGQETQYF.